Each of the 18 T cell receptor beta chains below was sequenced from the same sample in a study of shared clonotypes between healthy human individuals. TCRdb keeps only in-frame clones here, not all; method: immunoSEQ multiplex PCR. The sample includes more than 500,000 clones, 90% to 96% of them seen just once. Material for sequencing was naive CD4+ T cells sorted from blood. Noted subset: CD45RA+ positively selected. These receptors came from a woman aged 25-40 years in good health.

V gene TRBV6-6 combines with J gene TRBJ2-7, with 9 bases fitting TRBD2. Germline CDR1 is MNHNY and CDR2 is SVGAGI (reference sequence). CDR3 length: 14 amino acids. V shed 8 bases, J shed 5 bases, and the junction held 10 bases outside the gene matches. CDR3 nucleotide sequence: TGTGCCAGCTCAGCGGGGACTAGCTTCGACGAGCAGTACTTC. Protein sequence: CASSAGTSFDEQYF.

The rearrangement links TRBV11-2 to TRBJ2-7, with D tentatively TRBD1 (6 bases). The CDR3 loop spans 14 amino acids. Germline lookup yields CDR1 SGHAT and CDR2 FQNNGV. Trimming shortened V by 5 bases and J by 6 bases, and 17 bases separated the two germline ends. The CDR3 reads CASSPLGRGSEQYF. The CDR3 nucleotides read TGTGCCAGCAGCCCATTGGGCAGGGGTTCCGAGCAGTACTTC.

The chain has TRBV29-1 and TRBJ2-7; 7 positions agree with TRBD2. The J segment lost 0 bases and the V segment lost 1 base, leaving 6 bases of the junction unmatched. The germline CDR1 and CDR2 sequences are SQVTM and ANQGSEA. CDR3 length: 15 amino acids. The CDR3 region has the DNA TGCAGCGTTGAAGCTACTAGCGCGAGCTCCTACGAGCAGTACTTC. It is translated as CSVEATSASSYEQYF.

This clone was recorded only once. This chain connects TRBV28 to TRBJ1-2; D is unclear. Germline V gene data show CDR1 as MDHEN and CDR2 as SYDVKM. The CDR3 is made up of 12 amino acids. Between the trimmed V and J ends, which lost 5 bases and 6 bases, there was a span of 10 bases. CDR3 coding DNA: TGTGCCAGCAGTCAACCCCTGGATGGCTACACCTTC. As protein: CASSQPLDGYTF.

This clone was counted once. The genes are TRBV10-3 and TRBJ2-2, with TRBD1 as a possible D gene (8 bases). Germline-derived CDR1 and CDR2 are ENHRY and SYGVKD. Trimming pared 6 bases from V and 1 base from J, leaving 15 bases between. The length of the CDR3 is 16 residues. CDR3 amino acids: CAISNRGGVNTGELFF. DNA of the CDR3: TGTGCCATCAGCAACAGGGGGGGCGTGAACACCGGGGAGCTGTTTTTT.

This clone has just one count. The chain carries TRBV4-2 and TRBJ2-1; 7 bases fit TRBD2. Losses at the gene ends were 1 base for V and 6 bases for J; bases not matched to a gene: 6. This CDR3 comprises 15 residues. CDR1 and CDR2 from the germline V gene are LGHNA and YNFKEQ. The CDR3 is CASSQVAGIPNEQFF. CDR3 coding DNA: TGTGCCAGCAGCCAAGTAGCGGGTATTCCCAATGAGCAGTTCTTC.

The CDR3 sequence is CASSRGQGYGYTF. The CDR3 DNA is TGTGCCAGCAGTCGAGGACAGGGCTATGGCTACACCTTC. The chain recombines TRBV28 with TRBJ1-2; 8 positions agree with TRBD1. The CDR3 is 13 residues long. V lost 5 bases, J lost 4 bases, and 3 bases stayed unmatched. Looked up from germline, CDR1 is MDHEN and CDR2 is SYDVKM.

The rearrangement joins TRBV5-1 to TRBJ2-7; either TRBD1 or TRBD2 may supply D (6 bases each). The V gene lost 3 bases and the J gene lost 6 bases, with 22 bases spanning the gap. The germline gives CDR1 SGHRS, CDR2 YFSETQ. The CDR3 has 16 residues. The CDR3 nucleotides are TGCGCCAGCAGCTGGAGGGTCCAGACAGGTTTTTCCGAGCAGTACTTC. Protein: CASSWRVQTGFSEQYF.

CDR3 nucleotides: TGTGCCACCAGGTCAGGAGTCGAGCAGTACTTC. Its translation: CATRSGVEQYF. The rearrangement uses TRBV15 and TRBJ2-7; D call uncertain. Germline CDR1 is LNHNV and CDR2 is YYDKDF (reference sequence). Trimming stripped 6 bases from V and 6 bases from J, with 9 bases between. The CDR3 has 11 amino acids.

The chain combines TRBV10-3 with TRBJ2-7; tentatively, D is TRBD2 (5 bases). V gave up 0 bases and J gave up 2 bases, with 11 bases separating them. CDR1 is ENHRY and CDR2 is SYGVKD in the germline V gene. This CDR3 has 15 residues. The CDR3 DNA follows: TGTGCCATCAGTGAGTCGGGAGCGGATGCCTACGAGCAGTACTTC. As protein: CAISESGADAYEQYF.

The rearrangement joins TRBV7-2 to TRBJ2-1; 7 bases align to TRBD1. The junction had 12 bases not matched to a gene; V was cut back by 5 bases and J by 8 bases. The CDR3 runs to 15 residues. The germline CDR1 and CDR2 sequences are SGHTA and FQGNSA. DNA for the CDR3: TGTGCCAGCAGCCACCCGGGACAGACCTCGTATGAGCAGTTCTTC. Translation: CASSHPGQTSYEQFF. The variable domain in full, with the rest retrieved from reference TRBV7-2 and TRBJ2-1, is GAGVSQSPSNKVTEKGKDVELRCDPISGHTALYWYRQSLGQGLEFLIYFQGNSAPDKSGLPSDRFSAERTGGSVSTLTIQRTQQEDSAVYLCASSHPGQTSYEQFFGPGTRLTVL.

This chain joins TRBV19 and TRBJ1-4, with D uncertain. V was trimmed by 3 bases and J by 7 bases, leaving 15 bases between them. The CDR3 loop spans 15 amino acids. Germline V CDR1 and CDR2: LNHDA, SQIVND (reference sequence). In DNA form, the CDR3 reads TGTGCCAGTAGTATGGACCGCTTAATAAGTGAAAAACTGTTTTTT. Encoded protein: CASSMDRLISEKLFF.

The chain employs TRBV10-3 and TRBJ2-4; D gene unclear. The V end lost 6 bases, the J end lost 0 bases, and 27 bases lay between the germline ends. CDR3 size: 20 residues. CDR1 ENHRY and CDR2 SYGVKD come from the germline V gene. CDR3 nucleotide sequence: TGTGCCATCAGCCAAGCCCCCCTCCTCGGTGCGGTAGCAGCCAAAAACATTCAGTACTTC. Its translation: CAISQAPLLGAVAAKNIQYF.

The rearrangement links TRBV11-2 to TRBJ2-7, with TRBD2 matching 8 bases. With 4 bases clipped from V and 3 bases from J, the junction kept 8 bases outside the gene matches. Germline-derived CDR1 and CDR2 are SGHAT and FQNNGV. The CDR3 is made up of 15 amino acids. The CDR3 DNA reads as TGTGCCAGCAGCTCCCTCAGCGGGAGAAGCTACGAGCAGTACTTC. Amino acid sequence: CASSSLSGRSYEQYF. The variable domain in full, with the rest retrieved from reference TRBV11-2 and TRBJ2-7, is EAGVAQSPRYKIIEKRQSVAFWCNPISGHATLYWYQQILGQGPKLLIQFQNNGVVDDSQLPKDRFSAERLKGVDSTLKIQPAKLEDSAVYLCASSSLSGRSYEQYFGPGTRLTVT.

CDR3 sequence: CAISGSGDITLNTEAFF. CDR3 DNA sequence: TGTGCCATCAGTGGGTCTGGGGACATAACTTTGAACACTGAAGCTTTCTTT. This chain joins TRBV10-3 and TRBJ1-1; D is possibly TRBD1 (6 bases). The CDR3 is 17 residues long. Trimming removed 4 bases at V and 0 bases at J, with 18 bases between. Germline V gene lookup returns CDR1 ENHRY and CDR2 SYGVKD.

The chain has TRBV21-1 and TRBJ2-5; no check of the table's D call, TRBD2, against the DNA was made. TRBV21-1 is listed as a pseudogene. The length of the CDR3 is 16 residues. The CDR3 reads CASSKVGGRDQETQYF. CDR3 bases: TGTGCCAGCAGCAAAGTCGGAGGGAGGGACCAAGAGACCCAGTACTTC.

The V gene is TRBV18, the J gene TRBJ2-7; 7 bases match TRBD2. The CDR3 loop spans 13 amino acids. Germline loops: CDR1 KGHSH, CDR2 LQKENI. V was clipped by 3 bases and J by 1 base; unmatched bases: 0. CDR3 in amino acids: CASSPRGSYEQYF. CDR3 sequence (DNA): TGTGCCAGCTCACCGCGGGGGTCCTACGAGCAGTACTTC.

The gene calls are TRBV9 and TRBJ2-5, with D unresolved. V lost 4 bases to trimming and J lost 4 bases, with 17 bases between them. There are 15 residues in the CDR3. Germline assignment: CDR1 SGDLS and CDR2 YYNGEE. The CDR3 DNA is TGTGCCAGCAGCTCGCAGGCGGCGAAGGTAGAGACCCAGTACTTC. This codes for CASSSQAAKVETQYF.